Sequencing of this T cell receptor beta chain was carried out in a study of blood T cell repertoires in COVID-19. Overall study: The samples span acute and convalescent COVID-19 from the United States, Italy and Spain. From T cells, B-cell-depleted T cells, or PBMCs came the material, which was cDNA or gDNA.

Notes on this clone: This sample also contains other DNA sequences that code for the same CDR3.

Per germline, CDR1 MNHEY and CDR2 SMNVEV (reference sequence). V was shortened by 3 bases and J by 4 bases, with 9 bases between the two germline ends. CDR3 length equals 13 residues. Original data processing: Reference gene primer amplification gave estimated nucleated cell counts. Some clones are missing from TCRdb's copy, which holds only in-frame ones; the method was immunoSEQ multiplex PCR. Clone size and the V and J calls come from that table; the DNA yielded D and trimming. The repertoire holds around 300,000 clones, with approximately 85% as singletons. The V and J genes are TRBV27 and TRBJ1-1; D is unclear. This sequence was found in a woman between 65 and 79 years old with acute or convalescent COVID-19. The sequenced sample was peripheral blood. CDR3 residues: CASSLYRGTEAFF. The CDR3 bases are TGTGCCAGCAGTTTGTACCGGGGCACTGAAGCTTTCTTT.